What follows is one T cell receptor (beta chain) and its context. Method: immunoSEQ multiplex PCR; TCRdb's copy keeps in-frame clones and lacks some. The sample includes 430,000 or so clones, more than 70% of them seen just once. This sample is drawn from a study of blood T cell repertoires in COVID-19. Study-level background: Sources were T cells, B-cell-depleted T cells, or PBMCs; the material itself was cDNA or gDNA.

Participants came from roughly 25 US areas, aged roughly 18 to 95 years. The V gene lost 4 bases and the J gene lost 6 bases, with 16 bases spanning the gap. CDR3 size: 15 residues. Germline assignment: CDR1 SGDLS and CDR2 YYNGEE. This TCR was sampled from a woman aged 18-29 years who had been exposed to COVID-19. Sequenced sample: PBMCs or T cells enriched from blood (not recorded which). The rearrangement joins TRBV9 to TRBJ2-2; TRBD2 is a possible D gene (6 bases). CDR3 amino acids: CASSPSGLGAGELFF. CDR3 DNA sequence: TGTGCCAGCAGCCCAAGCGGGTTGGGGGCCGGGGAGCTGTTTTTT.